The rows below give T cell receptor beta chains drawn from one sample of a study of shared clonotypes between healthy human individuals. Sequencing was performed with immunoSEQ multiplex PCR; in TCRdb, only in-frame clones are kept and a portion is missing. The data contain a few million clones, roughly 92% of them singletons. Material for sequencing was naive CD4+ T cells sorted from blood. Source of these receptors: a man between 18 and 29 years old in good health. CDR3s include the opening cysteine and the closing phenylalanine or tryptophan. D genes are given only for firm matches. Clone sizes are given selectively: once, few, many, or a class where the clone is expanded.

TGCGCCAGCAGTCCCCGGGACTTCAGCTCCTACGAGCAGTACTTC CASSPRDFSSYEQYF TRBJ2-7 - TRBV5-1 -
TGCGCCAGCAGCGCGACAGGGTATAATTCACCCCTCCACTTT CASSATGYNSPLHF TRBJ1-6 TRBD1 TRBV5-1 -
TGTGCCAGCAGTCAGGCGGGGGGGTCAGCGCTGTTTTTT CASSQAGGSALFF TRBJ2-2 TRBD2 TRBV14 -
TGTGCCAGCAGCTTGGGTGCTAGCGGGACCTACAATGAGCAGTTCTTC CASSLGASGTYNEQFF TRBJ2-1 TRBD2 TRBV5-4 once
TGTGCCTGGGGGACAGGCCCTCCCAATCAGCCCCAGCATTTT CAWGTGPPNQPQHF TRBJ1-5 TRBD1 TRBV6-1 -
TGTGCCAGCAGTTTGTCTCATGGGACAGGGGATAATTCACCCCTCCACTTT CASSLSHGTGDNSPLHF TRBJ1-6 TRBD1 TRBV27 -
TGTGCCAGCAGGATTCGGACAGAATCCTACGAGCAGTACTTC CASRIRTESYEQYF TRBJ2-7 - TRBV2 -
TGCGCCAGCAGCTTGGGACTAGCGGGCCATCCTCAGTACCAAGAGACCCAGTACTTC CASSLGLAGHPQYQETQYF TRBJ2-5 TRBD2 TRBV5-1 -
TGTGCCAGCACCATAACCGGGGGTCCCTACGAGCAGTACTTC CASTITGGPYEQYF TRBJ2-7 - TRBV28 -
TGTGCCAGCAGGGAAAGCTCTGGAAACACCATATATTTT CASRESSGNTIYF TRBJ1-3 - TRBV11-2 -
TGTGCCAGAAGCCTAAGGCCGACAGACTCCTATGGCTACACCTTC CARSLRPTDSYGYTF TRBJ1-2 - TRBV7-5 -
TGCGCCAGCAGCCAAGAGGAGCGGGAGTTCAATGAGCAGTTCTTC CASSQEEREFNEQFF TRBJ2-1 TRBD2 TRBV4-3 -
TGTGCCAGCAGCTTAGGGACTAGCGTATACAATGAGCAGTTCTTC CASSLGTSVYNEQFF TRBJ2-1 TRBD2 TRBV5-4 -
TGTGCCAGCAGCTTCTCGCTTCAGGGTGGCACAGATACGCAGTATTTT CASSFSLQGGTDTQYF TRBJ2-3 - TRBV5-4 -
TGTGCTAGCAGCTTGAAAGAGACCCAGTACTTC CASSLKETQYF TRBJ2-5 - TRBV7-7 -
TGTGCCAGCAGCTTCTCGCGGGGGGCGAGGGAGACCCAGTACTTC CASSFSRGARETQYF TRBJ2-5 TRBD2 TRBV7-9 -
TGTGCCAGTAGGCATACAGGGACGAACACTGAAGCTTTCTTT CASRHTGTNTEAFF TRBJ1-1 - TRBV19 -
TGCGCCAGCAGCTGGGGCCCAGGGAGCTCGGCCACCGGGGAGCTGTTTTTT CASSWGPGSSATGELFF TRBJ2-2 - TRBV5-1 -
TGTGCCAGCAGCTTGGGAGCAACTAATGAAAAACTGTTTTTT CASSLGATNEKLFF TRBJ1-4 - TRBV13 few
TGTGCTAGCAGCCGAGACAGGGGGGAGACCCAGTACTTC CASSRDRGETQYF TRBJ2-5 TRBD1 TRBV7-7 -
TGTGCCAGCAGTGTTACCAGGGGCAATGAGCAGTTCTTC CASSVTRGNEQFF TRBJ2-1 - TRBV2 -
TGTGCCAGCAGTGAATCACGGCTCTCTGGGGCCAACGTCCTGACTTTC CASSESRLSGANVLTF TRBJ2-6 - TRBV2 -
TGTGCCAGCAGCCAAGTGCCGGGACTCGGCTACACCTTC CASSQVPGLGYTF TRBJ1-2 - TRBV14 -
TGTGCCAGCAGCGCGAACGGGGGGACCCAGTACTTC CASSANGGTQYF TRBJ2-5 - TRBV2 -
TGTGCCAGCAGTCCCGAGGGGACTAGCGGGAGGCGGGGGGCCGAGCAGTACTTC CASSPEGTSGRRGAEQYF TRBJ2-7 TRBD2 TRBV27 -
TGTGCCACCCCGGGGGGGGGCATCACTGAAGCTTTCTTT CATPGGGITEAFF TRBJ1-1 - TRBV6-1 once
TGTGCCAGCAGCGACGACTACAATGAGCAGTTCTTC CASSDDYNEQFF TRBJ2-1 - TRBV9 -
TGCGCCAGCAGCTTCGAGGTTAACTATGGCTACACCTTC CASSFEVNYGYTF TRBJ1-2 - TRBV5-1 -
TGCACCAGCAGCCTGAGGGCTAGCTACGAGCAGTACTTC CTSSLRASYEQYF TRBJ2-7 - TRBV1 -
TGTGCCATCAGTGAGGGAGGGTCCTCTGGAAACACCATATATTTT CAISEGGSSGNTIYF TRBJ1-3 - TRBV10-3 -
TGTGCCAGCAGCCCTCGGGATAATGGCTACACCTTC CASSPRDNGYTF TRBJ1-2 - TRBV6-6 once
TGTGCCAGCAGCCCTAGATCTGGAGGGTTGTCCTACAATGAGCAGTTCTTC CASSPRSGGLSYNEQFF TRBJ2-1 - TRBV5-4 -
TGCAGCGCCAGAACGGGGGGACCCTCCTACGAGCAGTACTTC CSARTGGPSYEQYF TRBJ2-7 TRBD2 TRBV29-1 -
TGCGCCAGCAGCCCCTCCCCTCTGTCGAATGAGCAGTTCTTC CASSPSPLSNEQFF TRBJ2-1 - TRBV5-1 -
TGTGCCAGTAGTATAGCGGAGGCCTCCTACAATGAGCAGTTCTTC CASSIAEASYNEQFF TRBJ2-1 - TRBV19 -
TGTGCCAGCAGTTTACCCCAGGCGGGGAGTCAGCCCCAGCATTTT CASSLPQAGSQPQHF TRBJ1-5 - TRBV28 -
TGTGCCACCAGCAGAGCGGGACAGGGGGCGGGAAACACCATATATTTT CATSRAGQGAGNTIYF TRBJ1-3 TRBD1 TRBV15 -
TGTGCCAGCAGTCCAGACAGGGTAAAAGGCTACACCTTC CASSPDRVKGYTF TRBJ1-2 TRBD1 TRBV27 once
TGTGCCAGCAGTCCAAGGGACAGCGATGGCACCGGGGAGCTGTTTTTT CASSPRDSDGTGELFF TRBJ2-2 TRBD1 TRBV27 -
TGTGCCAGCAGTGATAGGGGGACCAATTTAGATACGCAGTATTTT CASSDRGTNLDTQYF TRBJ2-3 - TRBV2 once
TGCGCCAGCAGCCAAGATCAATCGGGGGGCCAAGAGACCCAGTACTTC CASSQDQSGGQETQYF TRBJ2-5 TRBD2 TRBV4-1 -
TGTGCCAGCAGTCCGGACCCGATAAGGGAGACCCAGTACTTC CASSPDPIRETQYF TRBJ2-5 - TRBV7-9 -
TGCGCCAGCAGTGATCCTAGCGGAGAAAGTGATACGCAGTATTTT CASSDPSGESDTQYF TRBJ2-3 TRBD2 TRBV10-1 -
TGTGCCAGCAGTGAGTCCGGGACTAGAACCTACGAGCAGTACTTC CASSESGTRTYEQYF TRBJ2-7 TRBD2 TRBV6-1 once
TGTGCCAGCAGCTTGTCGGGGGCGAGCACTGAAGCTTTCTTT CASSLSGASTEAFF TRBJ1-1 - TRBV7-9 -
TGTGCCTGGAGTAGACAGGGTTTGGAGACCCAGTACTTC CAWSRQGLETQYF TRBJ2-5 TRBD1 TRBV30 -
TGTGCCACCAGCAGAGCGGGGAAAGAAGGAGTCGAGCAGTACTTC CATSRAGKEGVEQYF TRBJ2-7 - TRBV15 -
TGTGCCTGGAATCCGACAGGGTGGGGCACTGAAGCTTTCTTT CAWNPTGWGTEAFF TRBJ1-1 TRBD1 TRBV30 few
TGTGCCAGCAGTTCCACAGATACGCAGTATTTT CASSSTDTQYF TRBJ2-3 - TRBV27 -
TGCGCCAGCAGCTTGGGAGGGCCAAATGAGCAGTTCTTC CASSLGGPNEQFF TRBJ2-1 - TRBV5-1 -
TGTGCCAGCAGCCCCCGCCCTAATGAAAAACTGTTTTTT CASSPRPNEKLFF TRBJ1-4 - TRBV14 -
TGTGCCAGCAGCTTGGTTGGGGGGAATGAGCAGTTCTTC CASSLVGGNEQFF TRBJ2-1 - TRBV5-6 -
TGTGCCATCAGTGAGTCGAAAGGCAGACTCTATGGCTACACCTTC CAISESKGRLYGYTF TRBJ1-2 - TRBV10-3 -